Given below is one T cell receptor (beta chain) in context. A read error is possible here, since a much larger clone lies one base away. The germline gives CDR1 MDHEN, CDR2 SYDVKM. The length of the CDR3 is 16 residues. These data are taken from a study of blood T cells in healthy people across ages. A second PCR of about 6 to 12 cycles used a sample-barcoded 5' primer and a J-beta primer mix. TCRdb fed the 5' RACE reads into MiXCR, producing one record per CDR3 protein. The data show more than 550,000 distinct CDR3 sequences, 20% to 25% seen once. The chain employs TRBV28 and TRBJ2-1, with 7 bases aligning to TRBD2. The sample was blood. This sequence originates from a man between 65 and 85 years old in good health. For the CDR3, the DNA is TGTGCCTGCAGTTTAAATTCCGGGGGGAATTACAATGAGCAGTTCTTC. This translates into CACSLNSGGNYNEQFF.